Listed below are T cell receptor beta chains from one sample, sequenced in a study of blood T cell repertoires in COVID-19. The repertoire was sequenced with immunoSEQ multiplex PCR; TCRdb's copy has only in-frame clones and lacks some. Among about 250,000 clones listed, 86% were seen once. Sequencing was carried out using PBMCs or T cells enriched from blood (not recorded which). The receptors derive from a man aged 40-49 years who had recovered from COVID-19. Each CDR3 is given with its conserved first and last residue. D genes are given only for firm matches. Expanded clones are given a class, and other clones once, few, many or no size at all.

length	size	V	D	J	CDR3	DNA
15	NA	TRBV4-2	NA	TRBJ1-2	CASSQAAVTNYGYTF	TGTGCCAGCAGCCAAGCTGCAGTTACTAACTATGGCTACACCTTC
16	once	TRBV5-1	TRBD1	TRBJ2-3	CASSLAGTGGRDTQYF	TGCGCCAGCAGCTTGGCCGGGACAGGGGGCAGAGATACGCAGTATTTT
16	NA	TRBV15	NA	TRBJ2-3	CATSGGWQPDTDTQYF	TGTGCCACCAGCGGGGGGTGGCAGCCTGACACAGATACGCAGTATTTT
15	NA	TRBV30	NA	TRBJ2-1	CAWSLQGLTYNEQFF	TGTGCCTGGAGCCTACAGGGATTGACCTACAATGAGCAGTTCTTC
16	NA	TRBV15	NA	TRBJ1-2	CATSRDHWGLYYGYTF	TGTGCCACCAGCAGAGATCATTGGGGGCTCTATTATGGCTACACCTTC
17	NA	TRBV28	NA	TRBJ1-5	CASSLRGLLNYDQPQHF	TGTGCCAGCAGTTTACGGGGTCTGTTAAACTACGATCAGCCCCAGCATTTT
17	NA	TRBV28	NA	TRBJ2-1	CASSLAPGKSSYNEQFF	TGTGCCAGCAGTCTCGCCCCAGGCAAGAGCTCCTACAATGAGCAGTTCTTC
16	few	TRBV6-5	NA	TRBJ1-2	CASSYAPVFNNYGYTF	TGTGCCAGCAGTTACGCCCCAGTTTTTAATAACTATGGCTACACCTTC
17	NA	TRBV10-3	TRBD2	TRBJ2-6	CAISVYSGSSGANVLTF	TGTGCCATCAGTGTTTATAGCGGGAGCTCTGGGGCCAACGTCCTGACTTTC
16	few	TRBV28	TRBD1	TRBJ1-5	CASTQTGTGLRQPQHF	TGTGCCAGCACTCAGACCGGGACAGGGTTGCGGCAGCCCCAGCATTTT
14	NA	TRBV27	NA	TRBJ2-3	CASSLYRASDTQYF	TGTGCCAGCAGTTTATACAGGGCGTCAGATACGCAGTATTTT
15	NA	TRBV27	NA	TRBJ1-2	CASRTFSGLNYGYTF	TGTGCCAGCAGAACATTTTCGGGACTTAACTATGGCTACACCTTC
16	NA	TRBV3-1/TRBV3-2	NA	TRBJ1-2	CASSQDPGAFGYGYTF	TGTGCCAGCAGCCAAGACCCAGGTGCCTTCGGCTATGGCTACACCTTC
16	NA	TRBV10-3	NA	TRBJ2-5	CAISESFRGASETQYF	TGTGCCATCAGTGAATCTTTCAGGGGGGCTTCAGAGACCCAGTACTTC
16	NA	TRBV28	TRBD1	TRBJ1-5	CASSPGQYYSNQPQHF	TGTGCCAGCAGTCCGGGACAGTACTATAGCAATCAGCCCCAGCATTTT
16	NA	TRBV18	TRBD1	TRBJ1-2	CASSPPYSGQGEGYTF	TGTGCCAGCTCACCACCGTATTCGGGACAGGGTGAGGGCTACACCTTC
15	NA	TRBV5-4	TRBD1	TRBJ2-2	CASSGGTGWNGELFF	TGTGCCAGCAGCGGGGGGACAGGGTGGAACGGGGAGCTGTTTTTT
12	NA	TRBV29-1	TRBD1	TRBJ1-2	CSALTGDYGYTF	TGCAGCGCATTAACAGGGGACTATGGCTACACCTTC
10	NA	TRBV3-1/TRBV3-2	NA	TRBJ2-5	CASSSETQYF	TGTGCCAGCAGTTCTGAGACCCAGTACTTC
17	NA	TRBV3-1/TRBV3-2	TRBD1	TRBJ1-1	CASSAATGRVGNTEAFF	TGTGCCAGCAGCGCCGCGACAGGGCGGGTAGGGAACACTGAAGCTTTCTTT
14	NA	TRBV3-1/TRBV3-2	NA	TRBJ2-1	CASSQGAINNEQFF	TGTGCCAGCAGCCAGGGCGCGATTAACAATGAGCAGTTCTTC
18	once	TRBV5-5	NA	TRBJ2-6	CASSLVGTRSSGANVLTF	TGTGCCAGCAGCTTGGTGGGGACAAGAAGCTCTGGGGCCAACGTCCTGACTTTC
14	NA	TRBV19	TRBD2	TRBJ2-1	CASGSGTSGHEQFF	TGTGCCAGTGGGAGTGGGACTAGCGGGCATGAGCAGTTCTTC
15	NA	TRBV27	NA	TRBJ2-3	CASSSITQMTDTQYF	TGTGCCAGCAGTTCGATTACACAGATGACAGATACGCAGTATTTT
15	NA	TRBV28	TRBD2	TRBJ2-1	CASSQGLAENNEQFF	TGTGCCAGCAGTCAGGGACTAGCGGAAAACAATGAGCAGTTCTTC
11	NA	TRBV20-1	NA	TRBJ2-7	CSATGSYEQYF	TGCAGTGCTACGGGGTCGTACGAGCAGTACTTC
13	NA	TRBV7-9	NA	TRBJ1-5	CASSLTGNQPQHF	TGTGCCAGCAGCTTAACAGGAAATCAGCCCCAGCATTTT
17	NA	TRBV27	NA	TRBJ2-2	CASSQPEQGFGAGELFF	TGTGCCAGCAGCCAACCCGAACAGGGATTTGGCGCCGGGGAGCTGTTTTTT
15	few	TRBV14	NA	TRBJ1-1	CASSPHLVQSTEAFF	TGTGCCAGCAGCCCCCATTTGGTACAGAGCACTGAAGCTTTCTTT
16	once	TRBV2	NA	TRBJ1-4	CASDQSRGVGNEKLFF	TGTGCCAGCGACCAGAGCAGGGGCGTCGGCAATGAAAAACTGTTTTTT
14	NA	TRBV4-2	TRBD1	TRBJ1-5	CASSQDRGPQPQHF	TGTGCCAGCAGCCAAGACAGGGGGCCTCAGCCCCAGCATTTT
15	NA	TRBV6-4	NA	TRBJ2-2	CASSDSGGVKGELFF	TGTGCCAGCAGTGACTCCGGCGGCGTTAAAGGGGAGCTGTTTTTT
16	NA	TRBV4-3	TRBD1	TRBJ1-1	CASRLLGQGKNTEAFF	TGCGCCAGCAGACTCCTTGGACAGGGCAAGAACACTGAAGCTTTCTTT
13	NA	TRBV11-2	NA	TRBJ1-1	CASLRGGDTEAFF	TGTGCCAGCTTAAGGGGGGGGGACACTGAAGCTTTCTTT
17	NA	TRBV3-1/TRBV3-2	NA	TRBJ1-2	CASSQGGLGGGRKISTF	TGTGCCAGCAGCCAAGGCGGTCTAGGGGGGGGACGTAAGATCTCCACCTTC
15	NA	TRBV5-6	TRBD1	TRBJ2-2	CASSLGQGVTGELFF	TGTGCCAGCAGCTTGGGACAGGGGGTCACCGGGGAGCTGTTTTTT
14	NA	TRBV6-4	TRBD1	TRBJ1-6	CASSPDRVNSPLHF	TGTGCCAGCAGCCCGGACAGGGTGAATTCACCCCTCCACTTT
13	few	TRBV12-3/TRBV12-4	NA	TRBJ2-7	CASRLTVSYEQYF	TGTGCCAGCAGGCTGACAGTCTCCTACGAGCAGTACTTC
14	NA	TRBV5-4	TRBD1	TRBJ2-1	CASSLAGGSNEQFF	TGTGCCAGCAGCTTGGCAGGGGGCTCGAATGAGCAGTTCTTC
14	NA	TRBV2	NA	TRBJ1-5	CASSEVTGDQPQHF	TGTGCCAGCAGTGAAGTGACAGGAGATCAGCCCCAGCATTTT
14	NA	TRBV7-8	NA	TRBJ2-7	CASSLSDSSYEQYF	TGTGCCAGCAGCTTGTCCGACAGCTCCTACGAGCAGTACTTC
16	NA	TRBV7-2	NA	TRBJ2-1	CASSLVAGNSYNEQFF	TGTGCCAGCAGCTTAGTTGCGGGAAACTCCTACAATGAGCAGTTCTTC
20	NA	TRBV12-2	NA	TRBJ1-5	CASRLRSDCGTQDSNQPQHF	TGTGCAAGTCGCTTGAGATCGGACTGCGGGACGCAAGATAGCAATCAGCCCCAGCATTTT
15	NA	TRBV29-1	TRBD1	TRBJ2-5	CSVEDFTGGQETQYF	TGCAGCGTTGAAGACTTTACAGGGGGGCAAGAGACCCAGTACTTC
16	NA	TRBV30	NA	TRBJ1-4	CAWSVPTGSVDEKLFF	TGTGCCTGGAGTGTCCCTACAGGGAGCGTGGATGAAAAACTGTTTTTT
14	NA	TRBV7-6	TRBD1	TRBJ2-7	CASSLAYRGTEQYF	TGTGCCAGCAGCTTAGCCTACAGGGGAACCGAGCAGTACTTC
15	NA	TRBV7-9	TRBD1	TRBJ1-2	CASSIGQGTNYGYTF	TGTGCCAGCAGCATAGGACAGGGGACTAACTATGGCTACACCTTC